These T cell receptor beta chains were read from a single sample in a study of neoadjuvant anti-PD-1 for oral cavity cancer. The protocol was immunoSEQ multiplex PCR, while the TCRdb copy is restricted to in-frame clones and leaves out a portion. The sample contains about 17,000 clones, less than 80% of which appear only once. This sample comprised PBMCs, obtained before nivolumab (anti-PD-1) treatment. The origin of the receptors is a person between 40 and 85 years old with oral cavity squamous cell carcinoma. Each CDR3 is given with its conserved first and last residue. D genes are given only for firm matches. Size values are once, few and many counts, or a class for expanded clones, and some rows have none.

j_call | d_call | clone_size | v_call | cdr3_nt | cdr3_aa
TRBJ1-5 | NA | few | TRBV7-9 | TGTGCCAGCAGCCGACAGGACTTCAATCAGCCCCAGCATTTT | CASSRQDFNQPQHF
TRBJ2-7 | NA | NA | TRBV30 | TGTGCCTGGAGTGTGTACAGTACCTACGAGCAGTACTTC | CAWSVYSTYEQYF
TRBJ2-3 | NA | NA | TRBV9 | TGTGCCAGCAGACAGGAAGGCACAGATACGCAGTATTTT | CASRQEGTDTQYF
TRBJ2-7 | NA | few | TRBV5-1 | TGCGCCAGCAGCTTGAGGGGACGGGACTACGAGCAGTACTTC | CASSLRGRDYEQYF
TRBJ2-2 | TRBD1 | NA | TRBV6-5 | TGTGCCAGCAGAGACAGGGTTGGCACCGGGGAGCTGTTTTTT | CASRDRVGTGELFF
TRBJ2-7 | NA | NA | TRBV4-1 | TGCGCCAGCAGCCTCTCCCCTGACAGGACTACCTACGAGCAGTACTTC | CASSLSPDRTTYEQYF
TRBJ2-1 | NA | NA | TRBV20-1 | TGCAGTGGGGACGGGCCGAATGAACAGTTCTTC | CSGDGPNEQFF
TRBJ2-7 | NA | NA | TRBV10-3 | TGTGCCATCAGCGCGAGTAGCAACGAGCAGTACTTC | CAISASSNEQYF
TRBJ1-1 | NA | NA | TRBV9 | TGTGCCAGCAGCGGAGACAGACCCTTGAACACTGAAGCTTTCTTT | CASSGDRPLNTEAFF
TRBJ2-1 | NA | once | TRBV11-3 | TGTGCCAGCAGCTTAGGGCCCACGAGCTCCTACAATGAGCAGTTCTTC | CASSLGPTSSYNEQFF
TRBJ2-7 | NA | NA | TRBV6-5 | TGTGCCAGCAGTTACTCGGGGGGCTTTAGCTCCTACGAGCAGTACTTC | CASSYSGGFSSYEQYF
TRBJ2-6 | NA | NA | TRBV2 | TGTGCCAGCAGGGAAACCGGAGGCTCTGGGGCCAACGTCCTGACTTTC | CASRETGGSGANVLTF
TRBJ1-5 | NA | few | TRBV19 | TGTGCCAGTAGTACGACTAGTAATCAGCCCCAGCATTTT | CASSTTSNQPQHF
TRBJ2-1 | NA | NA | TRBV29-1 | TGCAGCGGTGAAGATTGGATGAGCAATGAGCAGTTCTTC | CSGEDWMSNEQFF
TRBJ2-7 | NA | few | TRBV4-2 | TGTGCCAGCAGCCAAGACGGCCTAGCCTCGGCCGAGCAGTACTTC | CASSQDGLASAEQYF
TRBJ1-3 | NA | NA | TRBV30 | TGTGCCTGGAACAGGGAAGGGTCTGGAAACACCATATATTTT | CAWNREGSGNTIYF
TRBJ1-2 | NA | few | TRBV7-8 | TGTGCCAGCAGCCCAGACAGTAACTATGGCTACACCTTC | CASSPDSNYGYTF
TRBJ2-3 | NA | once | TRBV10-2 | TGCGCCAGCACTGGAGGGCCTAGTACAGATACGCAGTATTTT | CASTGGPSTDTQYF
TRBJ2-2 | TRBD1 | NA | TRBV6-5 | TGTGCCAGCAGGCAACAGGGGTGGGAGCTGTTTTTT | CASRQQGWELFF
TRBJ2-7 | TRBD1 | NA | TRBV10-3 | TGTGCCATCAGCGCGGGACAGGGGGGCCTCTACGAGCAGTACTTC | CAISAGQGGLYEQYF
TRBJ2-5 | NA | few | TRBV5-1 | TGCGCCAGCAGCTTGGGTGTCGCGGGAAATTGGTTCGGAGAGACCCAGTACTTC | CASSLGVAGNWFGETQYF
TRBJ2-4 | NA | NA | TRBV6-6 | TGTGCCAGCGGGGTTCTCTGGGACATTCAGTACTTC | CASGVLWDIQYF
TRBJ1-3 | NA | NA | TRBV27 | TGTGCCAGCAGCCGCGTCTCTGGAAACACCATATATTTT | CASSRVSGNTIYF
TRBJ1-2 | NA | NA | TRBV6-1 | TGTGCCAGCAGTGAAGCTCCCCTGCAGGGTTACGGCTACACCTTC | CASSEAPLQGYGYTF
TRBJ2-1 | TRBD2 | NA | TRBV6-4 | TGTGCCAGCAGCCTCGAACTAGCGGAGAAGCAGTTCTTC | CASSLELAEKQFF
TRBJ2-5 | TRBD2 | few | TRBV7-3 | TGTGCCAGCAGCTCCATAGCGGGAGCTCAAGAGACCCAGTACTTC | CASSSIAGAQETQYF
TRBJ2-2 | NA | NA | TRBV4-1 | TGCGCCAGCAGCCAAGAGACCCTGGGGGGGGAGCTGTTTTTT | CASSQETLGGELFF
TRBJ2-1 | TRBD2 | NA | TRBV5-1 | TGCGCCAGCAGCTTGCTAGCGGGAGTGTCCTACAATGAGCAGTTCTTC | CASSLLAGVSYNEQFF
TRBJ1-2 | TRBD1 | NA | TRBV29-1 | TGCAGCGTAAACACAGGGGGCTCCTACACCTTC | CSVNTGGSYTF
TRBJ1-3 | NA | NA | TRBV19 | TGTGCCAGTAGTCCCGGACGGACCTCTGGAAACACCATATATTTT | CASSPGRTSGNTIYF
TRBJ2-7 | NA | NA | TRBV11-3 | TGTGCCAGCAGCTTAGATCTGGCGGGAGAGCAGTACTTC | CASSLDLAGEQYF
TRBJ1-2 | TRBD1 | medium-sized | TRBV10-2 | TGCGCCAGCAGTGAGTCCCGGGACAGCATGTTTCCCACCTTC | CASSESRDSMFPTF
TRBJ2-1 | TRBD2 | NA | TRBV6-5 | TGTGCCAGCACCCCTAGCGGGAGTAATGAGCAGTTCTTC | CASTPSGSNEQFF
TRBJ2-1 | NA | NA | TRBV11-3 | TGTGCCAGCAGCTTAGGTGGGCAAGGCAATGAGCAGTTCTTC | CASSLGGQGNEQFF
TRBJ2-7 | NA | NA | TRBV29-1 | TGCAGCGTAGGACCTAAGACAGGAACCTACGAGCAGTACTTC | CSVGPKTGTYEQYF
TRBJ1-2 | NA | NA | TRBV30 | TGTGCCTGGAGTGCCGGGACTGTCTCGGGCTACACCTTC | CAWSAGTVSGYTF
TRBJ2-7 | TRBD2 | NA | TRBV28 | TGTGCCAGCAGTTTAGCGGGAGCCCCCTACGAGCAGTACTTC | CASSLAGAPYEQYF
TRBJ1-5 | TRBD1 | NA | TRBV5-8 | TGTGCCAGCGGGACAGGCGACATTAACAATCAGCCCCAGCATTTT | CASGTGDINNQPQHF